This T cell receptor beta chain was captured by sequencing in a study of shared clonotypes between healthy human individuals. Study-level information: There were three CD4 naive, three CD4 memory, two CD8 naive and one CD8 memory plates per donor.

Germline lookup yields CDR1 MNHNS and CDR2 SASEGT. This CDR3 has 13 residues. Deletions cut 4 bases from V and 4 bases from J, with 10 bases between. Study donors comprised healthy, HIV-negative adults devoid of recent acute infection or vaccination. CD4+ cells underwent separation, giving CD45RA+ naive and CD45RA-negative memory subsets. This clone has a single count. Sorted subsets were amplified in replicate PCRs using 200 ng DNA, roughly 30,000 T cell genomes. Sequencing was performed with immunoSEQ multiplex PCR; in TCRdb, only in-frame clones are kept and a portion is missing. This table has 850,000 to 1,100,000 clones, roughly 80% appearing once.

The rearrangement links TRBV6-1 to TRBJ1-2; D is perhaps TRBD1 (5 bases). This clonotype originated in a man younger than 30 in good health. Some clones in this sample may be carry-over from other donors' samples. Sequenced: memory CD4+ T cells from PBMCs. Subset here: CD45RA-negative fraction. CDR3 protein: CASSGGGTYGYTF. The CDR3 DNA sequence: TGTGCCAGCAGTGGGGGGGGGACCTATGGCTACACCTTC.